Listed below are T cell receptor beta chains from one sample, sequenced in a study of cytomegalovirus exposure and HLA in healthy donors. Method: immunoSEQ multiplex PCR; TCRdb's copy keeps in-frame clones and lacks some. The data contain 200,000 to 250,000 clones, approximately 88% of them singletons. The sample taken for sequencing was PBMCs. These receptors were collected from a boy younger than 10 in good health and CMV-seronegative. CDR3s include the opening cysteine and the closing phenylalanine or tryptophan. The D gene is left open where the match is weak. Clone size is given for some rows only: seen once, a few or many times, or a class if the clone is expanded.

>.|TRBV19|TRBJ1-2|TRBD1
CATRQGWSYTF
TGTGCCACACGACAGGGTTGGAGCTACACCTTC
>.|TRBV19|TRBJ2-5|.
CASSIGGQETQYF
TGTGCCAGTAGTATCGGGGGACAAGAGACCCAGTACTTC
>.|TRBV10-3|TRBJ2-2|TRBD1
CAMRDRGAAGELFF
TGTGCCATGCGGGACAGGGGAGCCGCCGGGGAGCTGTTTTTT
>.|TRBV6-1|TRBJ1-2|.
CASRGAVYGYTF
TGTGCCAGCAGGGGGGCGGTCTATGGCTACACCTTC
>.|TRBV5-4|TRBJ1-3|.
CASSLKGGNTIYF
TGTGCCAGCAGCTTAAAGGGGGGAAACACCATATATTTT
>.|TRBV30|TRBJ2-7|.
CAWSSQATYEQYF
TGTGCCTGGAGTAGTCAGGCGACCTACGAGCAGTACTTC
>.|TRBV14|TRBJ2-3|.
CASSLRTGGVVGTQYF
TGTGCCAGCAGCTTACGGACTGGCGGCGTAGTGGGTACGCAGTATTTT
>.|TRBV27|TRBJ1-2|.
CASSKGEDYGYTF
TGTGCCAGCAGTAAAGGGGAGGACTATGGCTACACCTTC
>.|TRBV9|TRBJ1-1|TRBD1
CASSVAGQADGEAFF
TGTGCCAGCAGCGTAGCCGGACAGGCCGACGGGGAAGCTTTCTTT
>.|TRBV6-6|TRBJ1-1|.
CASSQMPTGNTEAFF
TGTGCCAGCAGCCAGATGCCAACAGGGAACACTGAAGCTTTCTTT
>.|TRBV10-2|TRBJ2-7|.
CARGPDLLSYEQYF
TGCGCCAGGGGGCCAGACCTACTTTCCTACGAGCAGTACTTC
>.|TRBV6-1|TRBJ2-4|TRBD1
CASSDRQGNIQYF
TGTGCCAGCAGTGATAGACAGGGGAACATTCAGTACTTC
>.|TRBV6-5|TRBJ2-7|TRBD1
CASSFPGQAMEQYF
TGTGCCAGCAGTTTCCCGGGACAGGCCATGGAGCAGTACTTC
>.|TRBV5-1|TRBJ2-7|.
CARESGTQTYEQYF
TGCGCCAGAGAGTCCGGGACACAGACCTACGAGCAGTACTTC
>.|TRBV5-1|TRBJ2-3|TRBD2
CASSFRTSGRANTDTQYF
TGCGCCAGCAGCTTCCGGACTAGCGGGAGGGCTAACACAGATACGCAGTATTTT
>once|TRBV12-5|TRBJ2-3|.
CASGLLSDTQYF
TGTGCTAGTGGTCTACTATCAGATACGCAGTATTTT
>.|TRBV5-6|TRBJ1-1|.
CASSLPGPHNRGAFF
TGTGCCAGCAGCTTGCCCGGACCTCACAATCGGGGGGCTTTCTTT
>.|TRBV5-4|TRBJ2-7|TRBD1
CASSLSQGVSNEQYF
TGTGCCAGCAGCTTGTCCCAGGGGGTGAGCAACGAGCAGTACTTC